The 9 T cell receptor beta chains given below trace back to one sample, sequenced in a study. The TRBV12-4/TRBJ1-2 clonotypes were amplified using barcode primers with ligated adaptors. In TCRdb, the multiplex PCR reads were re-called with MiXCR into one record per CDR3 protein. The sample has some 460 distinct CDR3 sequences; around 7.6% are singletons. The sorted Tregs were CD4+CD25+CD127-/low cells. Sequencing was done on a sample of tumor-infiltrating Tregs sorted from the breast tumor. These receptors were taken from a female donor with breast cancer.

Judged by abundance, this clonotype is medium-sized. The gene calls are TRBV12-3 or TRBV12-4 and TRBJ1-2, with D unresolved. The CDR3 contains 14 residues. Trimming took 7 bases from V and 0 from J, leaving 12 bases between them. CDR3 DNA: TGTGCCAGCACTGTGGACGGTACTAACTATGGCTACACCTTC. The encoded protein is CASTVDGTNYGYTF.

This clonotype is classed as medium-sized. The chain joins TRBV12-3 or TRBV12-4 to TRBJ1-2, with unresolved D. Trimming left V 3 bases short and J 4 bases short, with 6 bases between. The CDR3 totals 12 residues. The chain's CDR3 is CASSLEIYGYTF. Here the CDR3 DNA reads TGTGCCAGCAGTTTGGAGATCTATGGCTACACCTTC.

This clonotype qualifies as medium-sized. The chain recombines TRBV12-3 or TRBV12-4 with TRBJ1-2, with 10 bases aligning to TRBD1. The ends lost 5 bases at V and 8 bases at J; junction bases unmatched: 5. The CDR3 runs 13 residues. The CDR3 DNA follows: TGTGCCAGCAGTCCCGGGACAGGGGAAGGCTACACCTTC. Amino acid sequence: CASSPGTGEGYTF.

By proportion, this clonotype is medium-sized. This chain joins TRBV12-3 or TRBV12-4 and TRBJ1-2, with 7 bases identical to TRBD1. The trim removed 0 bases at V and 7 bases at J, leaving 5 bases unmatched. This CDR3 has 14 residues. As DNA, the CDR3 is TGTGCCAGCAGTTTAGCTGACAGGGACGGTGGCTACACCTTC. It translates to CASSLADRDGGYTF.

This clonotype qualifies as large. This chain connects TRBV12-3 or TRBV12-4 to TRBJ1-2, with D maybe TRBD1 (5 bases). The CDR3 has 14 residues. The ends were cut back, 5 bases at V and 4 bases at J, with 14 bases in the middle. CDR3 amino acids: CASSPSRQSYGYTF. Written as DNA, the CDR3 is TGTGCCAGCAGTCCTTCGAGACAGAGCTATGGCTACACCTTC.

This clonotype occurred a few times. The V call is TRBV12-3 or TRBV12-4, the J call TRBJ1-2, with a possible D match to TRBD1 (5 bases). The CDR3 extends over 11 amino acids. V was trimmed by 8 bases and J by 6 bases, leaving 10 bases between them. In nucleotides, the CDR3 is TGTGCCAGCCGGGGCTGGGATGGCTACACCTTC. Protein: CASRGWDGYTF.

Sample share makes this clonotype medium-sized. The rearrangement uses TRBV12-3 or TRBV12-4 and TRBJ1-2, with unresolved D. This CDR3 spans 11 amino acids. V lost 5 bases to trimming and J lost 8 bases, with 9 bases between them. CDR3 protein: CASSSQRGYTF. The CDR3 nucleotides are TGTGCCAGCAGTAGCCAACGCGGCTACACCTTC.

This clonotype was seen a few times. The rearrangement joins TRBV12-3 or TRBV12-4 to TRBJ1-2; the match to TRBD1 covers 10 bases. The V gene end was trimmed by 6 bases and the J gene end by 0 bases; junction bases not matched to a gene: 7. CDR3 length: 16 residues. CDR3 nucleotides: TGTGCCAGCAGGATGGGACAGGGGCTCTCTAACTATGGCTACACCTTC. Its protein product is CASRMGQGLSNYGYTF.

This clonotype was recorded at least ten times. The V and J genes are TRBV12-3 or TRBV12-4 and TRBJ1-2; D gene uncertain. The CDR3 loop spans 13 amino acids. The germline V and J ends were trimmed by 3 bases and 1 base, with 6 bases remaining between them. Here the CDR3 reads CASSFWGNYGYTF. In DNA form, the CDR3 reads TGTGCCAGCAGTTTCTGGGGTAACTATGGCTACACCTTC.